The 26 T cell receptor beta chains below come from one sample, sequenced in a study of T cell repertoires in cytomegalovirus infection. These receptors have no identified antigens. Each CDR3 protein gets one entry after TCRdb re-called the reads with MiXCR. The sample records approximately 310,000 distinct CDR3 sequences, just under 25% being singletons. The sequencing used cultured PBMCs, collected from culture after CMV antigen stimulation. These receptors originate from a human donor in good health (CMV status not recorded). Some clones in this sample may be carry-over from other donors' samples.

The J gene is TRBJ2-2, the V gene TRBV5-1; D ambiguous. Germline CDR1 is SGHRS and CDR2 is YFSETQ. V was pared by 2 bases and J by 6 bases, with 14 bases between. The CDR3 has 15 amino acids. CDR3 bases: TGCGCCAGCAGCTTACGGCCATCGGGTGCCGGGGAGCTGTTTTTT. Translation: CASSLRPSGAGELFF.

This clonotype was seen many times. The chain combines TRBV20-1 with TRBJ2-5, with D uncertain. Looked up from germline, CDR1 is DFQATT and CDR2 is SNEGSKA (reference sequence). The CDR3 extends over 15 amino acids. The V end lost 3 bases, the J end lost 1 base, and 15 bases lay between the germline ends. CDR3 sequence reads: CSARWQERRQETQYF. In DNA, the CDR3 is TGCAGTGCTAGGTGGCAGGAGAGACGCCAAGAGACCCAGTACTTC.

Many counts were recorded for this clonotype. The V and J genes are TRBV7-8 and TRBJ2-1; 9 nucleotides agree with TRBD2. CDR3 length: 16 residues. The V segment lost 5 bases and the J segment 4 bases; nucleotides outside the gene matches: 9. The germline V gene has CDR1 SGHVS and CDR2 FQNEAQ. CDR3 nucleotides: TGTGCCAGCAGCCGGGGGCTAGCGGGGTTATACAATGAGCAGTTCTTC. Translation gives CASSRGLAGLYNEQFF.

The J gene is TRBJ1-2, the V gene TRBV6-5, with D possibly matching TRBD1 (5 bases). The germline V gene encodes CDR1 MNHEY and CDR2 SVGAGI. CDR3 size: 14 residues. Trimming removed 2 bases at V and 7 bases at J, with 14 bases between. In DNA form, the CDR3 reads TGTGCCAGCAGTTACGGGACGGAATTGGCTGGCTACACCTTC. It codes for CASSYGTELAGYTF.

The chain combines TRBV7-3 with TRBJ2-3, with 7 bases aligning to TRBD2. Trimming at V came to 2 bases and at J to 6 bases, leaving 8 bases not matched to a gene. Germline V CDR1 and CDR2: SGHTA, FQGTGA. The CDR3 extends over 15 amino acids. The chain's CDR3 is CASSLSSGGRDTQYF. The CDR3 nucleotides are TGTGCCAGCAGCTTATCTTCGGGAGGTAGGGATACGCAGTATTTT.

This clonotype was observed a handful of times. The rearrangement uses TRBV6-2 or TRBV6-3 and TRBJ1-2, with D unclear. The CDR3 length is 15 residues. Germline loops: CDR1 MNHEY, CDR2 SVGEGT. V was cut by 6 bases and J by 6 bases, with 20 bases left in between. Here the CDR3 reads CASRADRSFSDGYTF. The CDR3 DNA reads as TGTGCCAGCAGGGCTGATAGGAGCTTTTCGGATGGCTACACCTTC.

This sequence joins TRBV7-2 and TRBJ2-7; possibly TRBD2 for D (6 bases). The CDR3 has 13 amino acids. V was pared by 1 base and J by 5 bases, with 9 bases between. The V gene's germline CDR1 is SGHTA and CDR2 FQGNSA. This chain's CDR3 is CASSLVWTNEQYV. The CDR3 DNA reads as TGTGCCAGCAGCTTAGTCTGGACTAACGAGCAGTACGTC.

The rearrangement uses TRBV12-3 or TRBV12-4 and TRBJ2-2; tentatively, D is TRBD1 (6 bases). Trimming cost V 3 bases and J 3 bases, with 8 bases left between them. This CDR3 has 14 amino acids. CDR3 region: CASSLRQDTGELFF. As DNA, the CDR3 is TGTGCCAGCAGTTTGAGACAGGACACCGGGGAGCTGTTTTTT.

The chain couples TRBV7-2 to TRBJ2-7, with 8 nucleotides matching TRBD2. Trimming removed 5 bases from V and 0 bases from J; junction bases left unmatched: 6. Germline values: CDR1 SGHTA, CDR2 FQGNSA. The CDR3 loop spans 15 amino acids. Here the CDR3 reads CASSPRAGDSYEQYF. CDR3 sequence (DNA): TGTGCCAGCAGCCCCAGAGCGGGGGACTCCTACGAGCAGTACTTC.

V usage is TRBV4-1 and J usage is TRBJ1-1; D may be TRBD1 (5 bases). Trimming left V 5 bases short and J 1 base short, with 8 bases between. The CDR3 is 13 residues long. Germline CDR1 MGHRA, CDR2 YSYEKL. The CDR3 DNA follows: TGCGCCAGCAGCGTCAGGGAGAACACTGAAGCTTTCTTT. Residues: CASSVRENTEAFF.

This clonotype was observed a few times. The chain employs TRBV15 and TRBJ1-1, with a possible D match to TRBD1 (6 bases). The CDR3 is 14 amino acids. CDR1 is LNHNV and CDR2 is YYDKDF in the germline V gene (reference sequence). The V and J ends lost 1 base and 1 base respectively, with 7 bases between them. The CDR3 protein is CATSRVQGNTEAFF. The CDR3 nucleotides are TGTGCCACCAGCAGAGTACAGGGGAACACTGAAGCTTTCTTT.

The genes are TRBV5-1 and TRBJ1-4, with no clear D. Per the germline V gene, CDR1 is SGHRS and CDR2 is YFSETQ. Trimming removed 0 bases from V and 8 bases from J, with 11 bases in between. The CDR3 has 14 residues. CDR3 loop: CASSLAGDPEKLFF. The CDR3 nucleotides read TGCGCCAGCAGCTTGGCAGGCGACCCCGAAAAACTGTTTTTT.

The chain has TRBV6-1 and TRBJ2-5; 9 nucleotides match TRBD1. The CDR3 runs to 15 residues. Germline V CDR1 and CDR2: MNHNS, SASEGT. J gave up 3 bases and V 10 bases, and 12 bases lay outside the gene matches. The chain's CDR3 is CATSPGQGFEETQYF. The CDR3 nucleotides read TGTGCCACCTCACCGGGACAGGGCTTCGAAGAGACCCAGTACTTC.

The chain has TRBV7-2 and TRBJ2-7; 7 bases are a match to TRBD2. Trimming cost V 5 bases and J 7 bases; bases outside gene matches: 14. The CDR3 covers 15 residues. Germline V gives CDR1 SGHTA, CDR2 FQGNSA. CDR3 coding DNA: TGTGCCAGCAGCCCCTGGGCGGGAGTTCATCGAGAGCAGTACTTC. Encoded protein: CASSPWAGVHREQYF. The complete variable domain, with remaining parts taken from reference TRBV7-2 and TRBJ2-7, reads GAGVSQSPSNKVTEKGKDVELRCDPISGHTALYWYRQSLGQGLEFLIYFQGNSAPDKSGLPSDRFSAERTGGSVSTLTIQRTQQEDSAVYLCASSPWAGVHREQYFGPGTRLTVT.

This clonotype was counted between two and nine times. The chain couples TRBV7-6 to TRBJ1-2; perhaps TRBD1 as D (6 bases). Germline values: CDR1 SGHVS, CDR2 FNYEAQ. This CDR3 has 14 amino acids. V lost 5 bases to trimming and J lost 2 bases, with 12 bases between them. The CDR3 spells CASSPTDRNYGYTF. The CDR3, as DNA: TGTGCCAGCAGCCCTACAGACAGGAACTATGGCTACACCTTC.

This clonotype was found a few times. The genes are TRBV15 and TRBJ2-7; 14 positions match TRBD2. CDR1 is LNHNV and CDR2 is YYDKDF in the germline V gene (reference sequence). V was clipped by 0 bases and J by 2 bases; unmatched bases: 9. This CDR3 contains 19 residues. The DNA of the CDR3 is TGTGCCACCAGCAGAGATATGACTAGCGGGAGGGCCATCCCCTACGAGCAGTACTTC. Amino acids: CATSRDMTSGRAIPYEQYF. Looking up the rest from reference TRBV15 and TRBJ2-7 gives the full variable domain: DAMVIQNPRYQVTQFGKPVTLSCSQTLNHNVMYWYQQKSSQAPKLLFHYYDKDFNNEADTPDNFQSRRPNTSFCFLDIRSPGLGDTAMYLCATSRDMTSGRAIPYEQYFGPGTRLTVT.

The gene calls are TRBV6-6 and TRBJ1-2, with TRBD1 as a possible D gene (6 bases). This CDR3 is 13 amino acids long. The V and J ends lost 2 bases and 7 bases respectively, with 11 bases between them. CDR1 is MNHNY, CDR2 SVGAGI, per germline (reference sequence). The CDR3 DNA reads as TGTGCCAGCAGTTACCAACAGGGAGGTGGCTACACCTTC. Translation gives CASSYQQGGGYTF.

This clonotype was detected many times. V and J are TRBV7-2 and TRBJ1-6; tentatively, D is TRBD1 (6 bases). The germline V and J ends were trimmed by 6 bases and 8 bases, with 14 bases remaining between them. CDR3 size: 14 residues. Germline V gene data show CDR1 as SGHTA and CDR2 as FQGNSA. The CDR3 DNA sequence: TGTGCCAGCAGACCCGACAGGTCTGATTCACCCCTCCACTTT. Translation: CASRPDRSDSPLHF. The full variable domain, in which reference TRBV7-2 and TRBJ1-6 provide the parts outside the CDR3, is GAGVSQSPSNKVTEKGKDVELRCDPISGHTALYWYRQSLGQGLEFLIYFQGNSAPDKSGLPSDRFSAERTGGSVSTLTIQRTQQEDSAVYLCASRPDRSDSPLHFGNGTRLTVT.

The rearrangement uses TRBV6-1 and TRBJ1-5; weak D call: TRBD1 (6 bases). Germline V gives CDR1 MNHNS, CDR2 SASEGT. The length of the CDR3 is 14 residues. Trimming removed 8 bases at V and 4 bases at J, with 15 bases between. CDR3: CASRQGGPNQPQHF. CDR3 nucleotide sequence: TGTGCCAGCCGCCAAGGGGGACCAAATCAGCCCCAGCATTTT.

The chain employs TRBV6-2 or TRBV6-3 and TRBJ2-7; tentative D call: TRBD1 (5 bases). The CDR3 runs to 13 residues. V dropped 7 bases and J dropped 2 bases, with 12 bases sitting between them. CDR1 MNHEY and CDR2 SVGEGT come from the germline V gene. The CDR3 region is CASMGQNAYEQYF. The CDR3, as DNA: TGTGCCAGCATGGGGCAAAACGCCTACGAGCAGTACTTC.

This clonotype was found many times. This sequence joins TRBV20-1 and TRBJ1-6; D is unresolved. Trimming stripped 3 bases from V and 2 bases from J, with 11 bases between. The V gene's germline CDR1 is DFQATT and CDR2 SNEGSKA (reference sequence). This CDR3 spans 15 amino acids. CDR3 region: CSARVGGTYNSPLHF. DNA for the CDR3: TGCAGTGCTAGGGTGGGTGGGACCTATAATTCACCCCTCCACTTT.

This clonotype was detected only a few times. V is TRBV29-1 and J is TRBJ2-1, with TRBD2 identical over 11 bases. The CDR3 spans 14 residues. Germline values: CDR1 SQVTM, CDR2 ANQGSEA. Unmatched junction bases numbered 9, after V lost 8 bases and J lost 6 bases. The chain's CDR3 is CSTASGRSPNEQFF. The CDR3 DNA sequence: TGCAGCACCGCTAGCGGGAGGTCCCCCAATGAGCAGTTCTTC.

This chain joins TRBV4-1 and TRBJ2-7; 12 nucleotides line up with TRBD2. From germline, CDR1 is MGHRA and CDR2 YSYEKL. The J segment lost 3 bases and the V segment lost 5 bases, leaving 5 bases of the junction unmatched. The CDR3 loop spans 15 amino acids. This CDR3 reads CASSIGLAGYYEQYF. The CDR3 DNA follows: TGCGCCAGCAGCATAGGACTAGCGGGATACTACGAGCAGTACTTC.

V gene TRBV7-8 combines with J gene TRBJ2-1, with TRBD2 matching 11 bases. V lost 4 bases, J lost 5 bases, and 4 bases stayed unmatched. The CDR3 length is 15 residues. Germline CDR1 reads SGHVS; CDR2 reads FQNEAQ. CDR3 residues: CASSSGTSGHNEQFF. DNA for the CDR3: TGTGCCAGCAGCTCCGGGACTAGCGGCCACAATGAGCAGTTCTTC.

Only a few counts were recorded for this clonotype. The chain has TRBV7-8 and TRBJ1-2, with D perhaps TRBD1 (6 bases). Trimming removed 5 bases at V and 8 bases at J, with 12 bases between. The germline V gene encodes CDR1 SGHVS and CDR2 FQNEAQ. This CDR3 has 12 amino acids. Written as DNA, the CDR3 is TGTGCCAGCAGCCAGCACAGGGCCGGCTACACCTTC. Protein product: CASSQHRAGYTF.

V usage is TRBV6-2 or TRBV6-3 and J usage is TRBJ2-5; a possible D gene is TRBD1 (6 bases). Trimming pared 2 bases from V and 4 bases from J, leaving 11 bases between. Per the germline V gene, CDR1 is MNHEY and CDR2 is SVGEGT. The CDR3 runs to 14 residues. CDR3 loop: CASSYGGEGETQYF. CDR3 coding DNA: TGTGCCAGCAGTTACGGGGGCGAGGGAGAGACCCAGTACTTC.